This TCR beta chain was profiled in a study of cytomegalovirus exposure and HLA in healthy donors. The overall study: Sequencing of 150 million to 200 million T cells in an earlier analysis found some 100 million unique TCR beta sequences.

This CDR3 region has 14 residues. The trim removed 9 bases at V and 4 bases at J, leaving 8 bases unmatched. Per the germline V gene, CDR1 is MNHNS and CDR2 is SASEGT. PCR involved 60 Vbeta and 13 Jbeta primers. The protocol was immunoSEQ multiplex PCR, while the TCRdb copy is restricted to in-frame clones and leaves out a portion. The table lists some 150,000 clones, 65% to 85% of them singletons, with 1.3% to 1.5% in the top ten. For this clone: Its antigen is not known.

Study-wide results and limits: Cytomegalovirus status was reportedly diagnosed by the classifier with high specificity and sensitivity. Later analysis indicated greater clonal expansion among HLA-associated TCR beta chains than among equally common other chains. According to the study, around 150 TCR beta chains were cytomegalovirus-associated.

The TCR comes from a man aged 60 to 69 in good health and CMV-seronegative. Sample: PBMCs. V usage is TRBV6-1 and J usage is TRBJ1-1, with TRBD1 matching over 10 bases. The CDR3, as DNA: TGTGCCAGTCCGGGACAGGGGTCGGGCACTGAAGCTTTCTTT. Translated: CASPGQGSGTEAFF.